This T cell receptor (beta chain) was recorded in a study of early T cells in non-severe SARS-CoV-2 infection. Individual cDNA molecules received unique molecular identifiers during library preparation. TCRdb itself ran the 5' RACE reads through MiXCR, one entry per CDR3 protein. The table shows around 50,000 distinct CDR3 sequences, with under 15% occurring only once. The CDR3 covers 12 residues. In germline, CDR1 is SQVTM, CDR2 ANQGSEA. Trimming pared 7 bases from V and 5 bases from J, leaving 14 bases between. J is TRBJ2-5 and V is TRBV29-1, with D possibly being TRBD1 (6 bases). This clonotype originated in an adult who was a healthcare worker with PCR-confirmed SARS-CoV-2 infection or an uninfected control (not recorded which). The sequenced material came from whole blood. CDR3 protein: CSGYRVGETQYF. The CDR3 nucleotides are TGCAGCGGGTACAGGGTGGGGGAGACCCAGTACTTC.